These 22 T cell receptor beta chains share one sample of origin, sequenced in a study of breast tumors, draining lymph nodes, adjacent tissues (TCRdb year 2016). The axillary draining lymph nodes of breast cancer patients were the source of the lymph node samples. Library method: multiplex PCR. These reads were obtained on an Illumina HiSeq 2000. The raw public reads went through TCRdb reprocessing: fastp at Q25, MiXCR clone calling, in-frame beta chains kept. Identical CDR3 protein sequences are pooled into one entry, listed with their most common genes and DNA. This sample has approximately 190,000 distinct CDR3 sequences in its table, and roughly 31% of those were observed once. The leading ten clones occupy 4% to 4.5% of the sample. The specimen was axillary lymph node tissue. These receptor sequences come from a female donor with breast cancer. Some clones in this sample may be carry-over from other donors' samples.

This clonotype was picked up many times. This chain uses TRBV2 with TRBJ2-6, with D possibly being TRBD2 (5 bases). The germline gives CDR1 SNHLY, CDR2 FYNNEI. Trimming took off 6 bases at V and 9 bases at J, with 12 bases between the two ends. This CDR3 has 13 residues. CDR3 protein: CASSAPGINVLTF. The CDR3 coding sequence is TGTGCCAGCAGCGCACCGGGGATCAACGTCCTGACTTTC. Supplemented by reference TRBV2 and TRBJ2-6, the full variable domain reads EPEVTQTPSHQVTQMGQEVILRCVPISNHLYFYWYRQILGQKVEFLVSFYNNEISEKSEIFDDQFSVERPDGSNFTLKIRSTKLEDSAMYFCASSAPGINVLTFGAGSRLTVL.

This clonotype has only a few counts. The chain has TRBV6-5 and TRBJ1-5; 9 bases map to TRBD1. Germline lookup yields CDR1 MNHEY and CDR2 SVGAGI. V was clipped by 7 bases and J by 1 base; unmatched bases: 5. The length of the CDR3 is 15 residues. CDR3 protein: CASKRQGVSNQPQHF. Written as DNA, the CDR3 is TGTGCCAGCAAGAGACAGGGGGTGAGCAATCAGCCCCAGCATTTT.

This clonotype was picked up many times. CDR3 sequence (DNA): TGTGCCAGCCCCACTCGCCTAGCGGGTGCCGTGGGTGAGCAGTTCTTC. It translates to CASPTRLAGAVGEQFF. The chain uses TRBV5-8 and TRBJ2-1; 8 bases map to TRBD2. CDR3 size: 16 residues. Germline assignment: CDR1 SGHTS and CDR2 YDEGEE. The J segment lost 9 bases and the V segment lost 7 bases, leaving 18 bases of the junction unmatched.

The CDR3 here is CATRGAEGHEQYF. The CDR3 DNA reads TGTGCCACCAGAGGGGCGGAGGGCCATGAGCAGTATTTT. J is TRBJ2-3 and V is TRBV24-1; a weak D match, TRBD2 (6 bases). V lost 7 bases and J 11 bases, leaving 18 bases between the germline ends. Per the germline V gene, CDR1 is KGHDR and CDR2 is SFDVKD. The CDR3 has 13 amino acids.

There are a few counts of this clonotype. CDR3 nucleotides: TGTGCCAGCAAAAGACAGGTAAATAGCAATCAGCCCCAGCATTTT. This gives the protein CASKRQVNSNQPQHF. V and J are TRBV28 and TRBJ1-5, with D perhaps TRBD1 (6 bases). Germline V gene sequence: CDR1 MDHEN, CDR2 SYDVKM. Trimming took off 7 bases at V and 0 bases at J, with 13 bases between the two ends. This CDR3 is 15 amino acids long.

In its sample, this clonotype was seen many times. The J gene is TRBJ2-2, the V gene TRBV14; 8 bases line up with TRBD1. Germline V gives CDR1 SGHDN, CDR2 FVKESK. The ends lost 4 bases at V and 1 base at J; junction bases unmatched: 8. This CDR3 has 17 amino acids. DNA for the CDR3: TGTGCCAGCAGCCCCTATGAGGGACAGGTGAACACCGGGGAGCTGTTTTTT. Its protein product is CASSPYEGQVNTGELFF.

This clonotype was observed at least ten times. CDR3 loop: CASRGQAFWTQYF. The CDR3 DNA reads TGTGCCAGCAGGGGACAGGCCTTTTGGACCCAGTACTTC. The rearrangement joins TRBV6-2 or TRBV6-3 to TRBJ2-5; the match to TRBD1 covers 8 bases. The germline V gene encodes CDR1 MNHEY and CDR2 SVGEGT. Trimming took 6 bases from V and 7 from J; bases not matched to a gene: 7. The CDR3 totals 13 residues.

This clonotype was detected only a few times. The V call is TRBV27, the J call TRBJ2-1, with TRBD2 identical over 8 bases. With V trimmed by 1 base and J by 4 bases, 6 bases remained unmatched. This CDR3 contains 16 residues. Germline loops: CDR1 MNHEY, CDR2 SMNVEV (reference sequence). CDR3 sequence: CASSLYFREGYNEQFF. CDR3 nucleotides: TGTGCCAGCAGTTTATATTTCCGGGAGGGGTACAATGAGCAGTTCTTC.

This clonotype was counted at least ten times. CDR3 sequence reads: CASSLPRGANVLTF. CDR3 nucleotides: TGTGCCAGCAGCTTACCCCGTGGGGCCAACGTCCTGACTTTC. The chain couples TRBV7-2 to TRBJ2-6; D uncertain. CDR1 is SGHTA, CDR2 FQGNSA, per germline. The length of the CDR3 is 14 residues. Trimming removed 2 bases from V and 3 bases from J, with 5 bases in between. Variable domain in full (rest from reference TRBV7-2 and TRBJ2-6): GAGVSQSPSNKVTEKGKDVELRCDPISGHTALYWYRQSLGQGLEFLIYFQGNSAPDKSGLPSDRFSAERTGGSVSTLTIQRTQQEDSAVYLCASSLPRGANVLTFGAGSRLTVL.

This clonotype was seen repeatedly, ten times or more. The junction differs from germline at one of its ends, possibly a read error. This chain joins TRBV9 and TRBJ2-5; D uncertain. Germline V gene sequence: CDR1 SGDLS, CDR2 YYNGEE. The CDR3 has 14 amino acids. This chain's CDR3 is CASSGGRAQETQSF. The CDR3 DNA sequence: TGTGCCAGCAGCGGAGGAAGGGCCCAAGAGACCCAGTCCTTC.

This clonotype occurred many times. J is TRBJ2-7 and V is TRBV9, with TRBD2 identical over 7 bases. From germline, CDR1 is SGDLS and CDR2 YYNGEE. V dropped 2 bases and J dropped 0; count of bases not matched to a gene: 8. The CDR3 contains 16 residues. The CDR3 DNA follows: TGTGCCAGCAGCGTTCAAAGCGGGGAAAGCTCCTACGAGCAGTACTTC. It encodes CASSVQSGESSYEQYF.

This clonotype has a handful of counts. The chain is built from TRBV5-1 and TRBJ1-1, with 8 bases fitting TRBD1. The J segment lost 1 base and the V segment lost 4 bases, leaving 3 bases of the junction unmatched. Looked up from germline, CDR1 is SGHRS and CDR2 is YFSETQ. The CDR3 consists of 14 residues. The CDR3 reads CASSPGQENTEAFF. In DNA, the CDR3 is TGCGCCAGCAGCCCGGGACAGGAGAACACTGAAGCTTTCTTT.

Many counts were recorded for this clonotype. The gene calls are TRBV6-1 and TRBJ1-2; D is unclear. V shed 5 bases and J shed 3 bases, with 13 bases lying between them. Germline V gene sequence: CDR1 MNHNS, CDR2 SASEGT. This CDR3 is 14 amino acids long. For the CDR3, the DNA is TGTGCCAGCAGTAGCTACAGAGCCGACTATGGCTACACCTTC. This sequence encodes CASSSYRADYGYTF.

This chain links TRBV6-5 with TRBJ2-2; 9 positions match TRBD1. Germline lookup yields CDR1 MNHEY and CDR2 SVGAGI. This CDR3 region has 14 residues. The ends lost 5 bases at V and 5 bases at J; junction bases unmatched: 3. CDR3 nucleotides: TGTGCCAGCAGTCACGACAGGGGGACCGGGGAGCTGTTTTTT. Residues: CASSHDRGTGELFF.

The chain recombines TRBV3-1 with TRBJ1-1, with 7 nucleotides matching TRBD1. CDR1 is LGHDT, CDR2 YNNKEL, per germline (reference sequence). After removal of 0 bases from V and 4 bases from J, the junction contained 5 bases not matched to a gene. CDR3 size: 15 residues. CDR3 nucleotides: TGTGCCAGCAGCCAAGATAACAGGGGAGGCACTGAAGCTTTCTTT. It is translated as CASSQDNRGGTEAFF.

Details on this clonotype: The junction and the germline gene differ at one end; a read error may be behind it. This chain joins TRBV10-3 and TRBJ2-1, with 8 positions matching TRBD2. CDR3 length: 14 residues. The germline CDR1 and CDR2 sequences are ENHRY and SYGVKD. The chain's CDR3 is CASSRGGGAGGQFF. CDR3 bases: TGTGCCAGCAGTCGGGGGGGAGGGGCGGGTGGGCAGTTCTTC.

This clonotype was recorded only once. J is TRBJ1-4 and V is TRBV3-1; D not certain. This CDR3 is built from 16 residues. The germline V gene has CDR1 LGHDT and CDR2 YNNKEL (reference sequence). V was shortened by 0 bases and J by 0 bases, with 8 bases between the two germline ends. The DNA for the CDR3 is TGTGCCAGCAGCCAAGACGCTTTGTCAACTAATGAAAAACTGTTTTTT. Protein: CASSQDALSTNEKLFF.

This clonotype was counted many times. This chain links TRBV7-2 with TRBJ1-2; maybe TRBD1 (5 bases). The V gene lost 5 bases and the J gene lost 5 bases, with 15 bases spanning the gap. Germline values: CDR1 SGHTA, CDR2 FQGNSA. The CDR3 is 14 amino acids. CDR3 coding DNA: TGTGCCAGCAGCCCGATCGGGGGAGGGTATGGCTACACCTTC. This sequence encodes CASSPIGGGYGYTF.

This clonotype was detected ten times or more. The chain is built from TRBV28 and TRBJ2-5, with D possibly being TRBD1 (6 bases). In germline, CDR1 is MDHEN, CDR2 SYDVKM. This CDR3 spans 14 amino acids. Between the trimmed V and J ends, which lost 2 bases and 1 base, there was a span of 8 bases. CDR3 bases: TGTGCCAGCAGTTTACCAGGGGTCCAAGAGACCCAGTACTTC. This codes for CASSLPGVQETQYF.

Remarks on this clonotype: Likely a read error: the CDR3 ends without its conserved phenylalanine or tryptophan. This sequence joins TRBV19 and TRBJ2-4; 7 bases are a match to TRBD2. The CDR3 is 16 amino acids. The germline V gene has CDR1 LNHDA and CDR2 SQIVND (reference sequence). V trimming: 0 bases; J trimming: 1 base; junction bases outside the gene matches: 3. The CDR3 reads CASSIEGREAKNIQYS. The CDR3 DNA is TGTGCCAGTAGTATAGAGGGGCGGGAGGCCAAAAACATTCAGTACTCC.

In this sample, this clonotype turned up many times. The chain carries TRBV6-5 and TRBJ2-3; TRBD1 agrees at 7 bases. The CDR3 runs 14 residues. Per the germline V gene, CDR1 is MNHEY and CDR2 is SVGAGI. V trimming: 5 bases; J trimming: 4 bases; junction bases outside the gene matches: 6. The CDR3 region has the DNA TGTGCCAGCAGTCCCGACAGGGATCCAGATACGCAGTATTTT. Amino acid sequence: CASSPDRDPDTQYF.

This clonotype was counted ten times or more. The V gene is TRBV7-9, the J gene TRBJ2-2; 7 bases are a match to TRBD2. CDR1 SEHNR and CDR2 FQNEAQ come from the germline V gene (reference sequence). The junction had 9 bases not matched to a gene; V was cut back by 10 bases and J by 1 base. The CDR3 is made up of 15 amino acids. The CDR3 spells CATPRGDENTGELFF. CDR3 nucleotide sequence: TGTGCCACCCCCCGGGGGGATGAGAACACCGGGGAGCTGTTTTTT.